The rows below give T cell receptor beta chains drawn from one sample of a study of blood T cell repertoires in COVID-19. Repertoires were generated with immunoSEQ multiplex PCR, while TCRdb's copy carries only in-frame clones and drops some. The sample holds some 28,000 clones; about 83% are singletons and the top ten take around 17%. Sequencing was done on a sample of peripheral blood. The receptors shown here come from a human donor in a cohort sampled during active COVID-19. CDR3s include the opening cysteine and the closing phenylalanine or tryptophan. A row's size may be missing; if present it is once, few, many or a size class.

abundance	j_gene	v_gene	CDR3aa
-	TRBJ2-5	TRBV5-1	CASSLQGVEETQYF
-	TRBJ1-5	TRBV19	CASSINPTYSNQPQHF
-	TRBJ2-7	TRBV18	CASSPGTGGFNEQYF
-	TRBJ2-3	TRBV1	CTSSQLPPGLDDQYF
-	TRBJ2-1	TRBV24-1	CATSDLGREWGDEQFF
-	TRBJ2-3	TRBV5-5	CASSLRRTDTQYF
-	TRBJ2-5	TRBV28	CASRHDREQETQYF
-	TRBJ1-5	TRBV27	CASSLRTGGEPQHF
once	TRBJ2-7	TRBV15	CATSRDVQDRSSYEQYF
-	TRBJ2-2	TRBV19	CATMGGAGRNTGELFF
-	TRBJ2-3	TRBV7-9	CASSLVLAGDLSTDTQYF
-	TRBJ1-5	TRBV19	CASSISETGKPQHF
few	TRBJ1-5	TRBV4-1	CASSQIQGNNQPQHF
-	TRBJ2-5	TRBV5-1	CASSVGPTKTREETQYF
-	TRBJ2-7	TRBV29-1	CSVAEGSYEQYF
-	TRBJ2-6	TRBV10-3	CAISDATGFSGANVLTF
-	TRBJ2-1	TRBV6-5	CASSYSGTGYNEQFF
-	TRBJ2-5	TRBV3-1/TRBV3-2	CASSQQVQETQYF
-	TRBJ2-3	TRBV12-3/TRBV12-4	CASSSSGTDTQYF